The 20 T cell receptor beta chains given below trace back to one sample, sequenced in a study of T cells after yellow fever vaccination. A single record per CDR3 protein comes from TCRdb applying MiXCR to the 5' RACE reads. The data show some 420,000 distinct CDR3 sequences, with around 20% seen just once and roughly a sixth held by the top ten. The sequencing used PBMCs, collected before the yellow fever booster vaccination. The receptors come from a man younger than 35 who received the YFV17D yellow fever vaccine.

This chain joins TRBV7-2 and TRBJ2-5, with 8 bases aligning to TRBD2. This CDR3 contains 16 residues. Losses at the gene ends were 4 bases for V and 0 bases for J; bases not matched to a gene: 7. The germline V gene has CDR1 SGHTA and CDR2 FQGNSA. CDR3 protein: CASSSGGARYQETQYF. In nucleotides, the CDR3 is TGTGCCAGCAGCTCCGGGGGGGCCAGGTACCAAGAGACCCAGTACTTC.

This clonotype came up a few times. V usage is TRBV5-1 and J usage is TRBJ2-1; the match to TRBD2 covers 13 bases. CDR1 and CDR2 (germline): SGHRS, YFSETQ. The length of the CDR3 is 16 residues. Trimming took 1 base from V and 9 from J; bases not matched to a gene: 7. The CDR3 protein is CASSLQLAGGLTEQFF. For the CDR3, the DNA is TGCGCCAGCAGCTTGCAACTAGCGGGGGGGCTTACTGAGCAGTTCTTC.

This CDR3 reads CASSPPNTKNTEAFF. The CDR3 DNA reads TGTGCCAGCTCACCACCAAATACTAAGAACACTGAAGCTTTCTTT. V and J are TRBV18 and TRBJ1-1; no definite D call. Between the trimmed V and J ends, which lost 0 bases and 1 base, there was a span of 9 bases. This CDR3 has 15 amino acids. Germline values: CDR1 KGHSH, CDR2 LQKENI.

The gene calls are TRBV7-8 and TRBJ1-3; D remains unclear. V was trimmed by 4 bases and J by 2 bases, leaving 12 bases between them. Germline-derived CDR1 and CDR2 are SGHVS and FQNEAQ. This CDR3 region has 15 residues. The CDR3 bases are TGTGCCAGCAGCTACAGCCTTAGCCCTGGAAACACCATATATTTT. It encodes CASSYSLSPGNTIYF.

This sequence joins TRBV10-3 and TRBJ1-1; D perhaps matches TRBD1 (6 bases). V lost 8 bases, J lost 3 bases, and 19 bases lay in between. Germline V gene data show CDR1 as ENHRY and CDR2 as SYGVKD. This CDR3 region has 15 residues. The CDR3 sequence: CAIFPLQGRDTEAFF. Written as DNA, the CDR3 is TGTGCCATCTTTCCCCTGCAGGGGAGGGACACTGAAGCTTTCTTT.

This clonotype was counted only a few times. V and J are TRBV11-2 and TRBJ2-1; 10 positions agree with TRBD2. CDR3 size: 16 residues. The V and J ends lost 4 bases and 4 bases, in that order; junction bases with no gene match: 7. CDR1 is SGHAT and CDR2 is FQNNGV in the germline V gene. CDR3 region: CASSSFGLADYNEQFF. The CDR3, as DNA: TGTGCCAGCAGCTCATTCGGACTAGCGGATTACAATGAGCAGTTCTTC.

This clonotype was observed a few times. The chain uses TRBV5-1 and TRBJ2-7; 7 bases match TRBD1. In germline, CDR1 is SGHRS, CDR2 YFSETQ. There are 14 residues in the CDR3. Germline trimming cut 3 bases from V and 7 bases from J; bases unmatched to any gene: 10. The CDR3 loop is CASSSRQGLEEQYF. The DNA for the CDR3 is TGCGCCAGCAGCTCCCGACAGGGTTTAGAAGAGCAGTACTTC.

This clonotype was seen only a few times. The chain has TRBV19 and TRBJ2-5; 9 bases match TRBD1. Germline V gene lookup returns CDR1 LNHDA and CDR2 SQIVND (reference sequence). The CDR3 is 15 residues long. With V trimmed by 0 bases and J by 5 bases, 4 bases remained unmatched. This chain's CDR3 is CASSIDQQGAETQYF. The CDR3, as DNA: TGTGCCAGTAGTATAGACCAACAGGGGGCCGAGACCCAGTACTTC.

V gene TRBV6-6 combines with J gene TRBJ2-4; 9 bases agree with TRBD1. This CDR3 has 17 residues. Losses at the gene ends were 5 bases for V and 6 bases for J; bases not matched to a gene: 14. Germline-derived CDR1 and CDR2 are MNHNY and SVGAGI (reference sequence). The CDR3 spells CASSGDRAIAIGNIQYF. The CDR3 DNA is TGTGCCAGCAGTGGGGACAGGGCTATCGCTATAGGAAACATTCAGTACTTC.

The chain links TRBV5-4 to TRBJ2-5; 12 positions agree with TRBD2. Germline lookup yields CDR1 SGHNT and CDR2 YYREEE (reference sequence). V was pared by 5 bases and J by 4 bases, with 9 bases of the junction left unmatched. The CDR3 spans 16 residues. CDR3 coding DNA: TGTGCCAGCAGACTACCGACTAGCGGGGGACTAGAGACCCAGTACTTC. This sequence encodes CASRLPTSGGLETQYF.

This clonotype showed up just once. J is TRBJ2-3 and V is TRBV4-3; TRBD2 matches 9 bases. Germline values: CDR1 LGHNA, CDR2 YSLEER. This CDR3 has 16 residues. J lost 4 bases, V lost 0 bases, and 5 bases had no gene match. The CDR3 DNA sequence: TGCGCCAGCAGCCAAGAGGCCCTAGCGGGGTCAGATACGCAGTATTTT. It is translated as CASSQEALAGSDTQYF.

This clonotype was detected only a few times. This rearrangement joins TRBV5-1 to TRBJ1-1; D not certain. CDR1 is SGHRS, CDR2 YFSETQ, per germline. The CDR3 is 14 residues long. Deletions cut 3 bases from V and 2 bases from J, with 11 bases between. This chain's CDR3 is CASSSHEDNTEAFF. Written as DNA, the CDR3 is TGCGCCAGCAGCTCCCACGAAGATAACACTGAAGCTTTCTTT.

Only a few counts were recorded for this clonotype. J is TRBJ2-1 and V is TRBV7-8, with D unclear. Trimming removed 1 base from V and 10 bases from J, with 8 bases in between. Germline V gene data show CDR1 as SGHVS and CDR2 as FQNEAQ. The CDR3 contains 12 residues. In nucleotides, the CDR3 is TGTGCCAGCAGCTTAGGACGCAGGGAGCAGTTCTTC. This gives the protein CASSLGRREQFF.

The CDR3 coding sequence is TGTGCCAGCAGCCACCTGGCCACCTACAATGAGCAGTTCTTC. Its translation: CASSHLATYNEQFF. The chain combines TRBV3-1 with TRBJ2-1; D uncertain. V was cut by 3 bases and J by 2 bases, with 8 bases left in between. This CDR3 is 14 amino acids long. The germline V gene has CDR1 LGHDT and CDR2 YNNKEL (reference sequence).

The chain combines TRBV7-8 with TRBJ2-3, with 7 bases lining up with TRBD2. The CDR3 length is 15 residues. The germline V gene encodes CDR1 SGHVS and CDR2 FQNEAQ. V dropped 7 bases and J dropped 4; count of bases not matched to a gene: 11. CDR3 sequence reads: CASKPLTGGSDTQYF. CDR3 coding DNA: TGTGCCAGCAAACCCCTAACGGGGGGTTCAGATACGCAGTATTTT. The variable domain in full, completed from reference TRBV7-8 and TRBJ2-3, reads GAGVSQSPRYKVAKRGQDVALRCDPISGHVSLFWYQQALGQGPEFLTYFQNEAQLDKSGLPSDRFFAERPEGSVSTLKIQRTQQEDSAVYLCASKPLTGGSDTQYFGPGTRLTVL.

This clonotype was seen ten or more times. The chain is built from TRBV11-2 and TRBJ2-2, with D hard to call. V lost 5 bases, J lost 4 bases, and 11 bases lay in between. From germline, CDR1 is SGHAT and CDR2 FQNNGV. This CDR3 is 14 amino acids long. Here the CDR3 reads CASSALRTTGELFF. The CDR3 DNA is TGTGCCAGCAGCGCCCTGCGGACCACCGGGGAGCTGTTTTTT.

The chain is built from TRBV5-1 and TRBJ2-5; unclear D gene. Germline V gene lookup returns CDR1 SGHRS and CDR2 YFSETQ. Trimming cost V 0 bases and J 3 bases, with 15 bases left between them. This CDR3 has 16 residues. DNA of the CDR3: TGCGCCAGCAGCTTGGGTGTCAGGTCGGCCGAAGAGACCCAGTACTTC. Translation: CASSLGVRSAEETQYF.

The J gene is TRBJ2-7, the V gene TRBV18; weak D call: TRBD1 (5 bases). CDR1 is KGHSH and CDR2 is LQKENI in the germline V gene. V was pared by 4 bases and J by 0 bases, with 13 bases between. The CDR3 is 15 amino acids. Here the CDR3 reads CASSQMAGSSYEQYF. CDR3 sequence (DNA): TGTGCCAGCTCACAGATGGCAGGGTCCTCCTACGAGCAGTACTTC.

This clonotype showed up just a few times. The chain has TRBV9 and TRBJ1-6; D gene uncertain. This CDR3 is 12 amino acids long. From germline, CDR1 is SGDLS and CDR2 YYNGEE. With 1 base removed from V and 9 bases from J, the gap between germline ends came to 5 bases. The DNA for the CDR3 is TGTGCCAGCAGCGTAAATAGTTCACCCCTCCACTTT. It translates to CASSVNSSPLHF.

This clonotype was detected only a few times. This chain uses TRBV12-3 or TRBV12-4 with TRBJ1-2; possibly TRBD1 for D (5 bases). There are 14 residues in the CDR3. Trimming pared 1 base from V and 6 bases from J, leaving 12 bases between. The CDR3 DNA sequence: TGTGCCAGCAGTTTAGGACCAGGGATCGATGGCTACACCTTC. Protein sequence: CASSLGPGIDGYTF.